These T cell receptor beta chains were read from a single sample in a study of T-cell memory formation after mild COVID-19. Each CDR3 protein gets one entry after TCRdb re-called the 5' RACE reads with MiXCR. The repertoire holds 300,000 to 400,000 distinct CDR3 sequences, with over 13% as singletons. The sequencing sample was made of PBMCs or a T cell subset sorted from them (not recorded which). These receptors were collected from a man aged 18-30 years who had mild COVID-19 (a few samples of this study predate the infection). Cell type and time point are not known. Both conserved end residues are part of each CDR3.

j_gene: TRBJ2-3
v_gene: TRBV5-1
CDR3aa: CASSLMLAGGSTDTQYF

j_gene: TRBJ1-4
v_gene: TRBV7-9
CDR3aa: CASSRTGVYEKLFF

j_gene: TRBJ2-3
v_gene: TRBV7-8
CDR3aa: CASSLAGTERPQYF

j_gene: TRBJ1-1
v_gene: TRBV9
CDR3aa: CASSAPGQGKTEAFF

j_gene: TRBJ1-3
v_gene: TRBV5-5
CDR3aa: CASSLVSGRENTIYF

j_gene: TRBJ2-5
v_gene: TRBV7-9
CDR3aa: CASSPRDIQETQYF

j_gene: TRBJ1-2
v_gene: TRBV7-2
CDR3aa: CASSLARLEHYGYTF

j_gene: TRBJ2-3
v_gene: TRBV7-2
CDR3aa: CASSSATDTQYF

j_gene: TRBJ1-5
v_gene: TRBV20-1
CDR3aa: CSTRLAGLGWNQPQHF

j_gene: TRBJ2-1
v_gene: TRBV11-3
CDR3aa: CASSPSGDLYNEQFF

j_gene: TRBJ1-6
v_gene: TRBV9
CDR3aa: CASTRQPNSPLHF

j_gene: TRBJ1-4
v_gene: TRBV15
CDR3aa: CATSRDPTGGFEKLFF

j_gene: TRBJ2-3
v_gene: TRBV20-1
CDR3aa: CSASGDMGTNTQYF

j_gene: TRBJ2-5
v_gene: TRBV6-5
CDR3aa: CASSRLVGGLNQETQYF

j_gene: TRBJ2-5
v_gene: TRBV4-1
CDR3aa: CASSREREETQYF

j_gene: TRBJ1-5
v_gene: TRBV10-3
CDR3aa: CAIGGEQGRQPQHF

j_gene: TRBJ1-3
v_gene: TRBV7-9
CDR3aa: CASSTSRTPGNTIYF

j_gene: TRBJ2-3
v_gene: TRBV24-1
CDR3aa: CATSDNSGGDTQYF

j_gene: TRBJ2-4
v_gene: TRBV7-9
CDR3aa: CASSRQTSGLAKNIQYF

j_gene: TRBJ1-1
v_gene: TRBV7-2
CDR3aa: CASSLDPRVGAEAFF

j_gene: TRBJ2-5
v_gene: TRBV5-1
CDR3aa: CASQSLGLGYQETQYF

j_gene: TRBJ2-1
v_gene: TRBV18
CDR3aa: CASSPWGTRYNEQFF

j_gene: TRBJ2-1
v_gene: TRBV6-6
CDR3aa: CASSYPGLGLSLGEQFF

j_gene: TRBJ2-5
v_gene: TRBV6-2/TRBV6-3
CDR3aa: CASSSTSPETQYF

j_gene: TRBJ1-5
v_gene: TRBV6-2/TRBV6-3
CDR3aa: CASSYVGGQPQHF

j_gene: TRBJ1-5
v_gene: TRBV18
CDR3aa: CASSPDGNQPQHF

j_gene: TRBJ2-3
v_gene: TRBV5-1
CDR3aa: CASSPEAGGPVTDTQYF

j_gene: TRBJ1-2
v_gene: TRBV27
CDR3aa: CASSPRDRWGLGYTF

j_gene: TRBJ2-1
v_gene: TRBV6-2/TRBV6-3
CDR3aa: CASRVGSSSYNEQFF

j_gene: TRBJ1-1
v_gene: TRBV15
CDR3aa: CATSRDGGRNTEAFF

j_gene: TRBJ2-5
v_gene: TRBV5-1
CDR3aa: CASSLVPAHGETQYF

j_gene: TRBJ1-2
v_gene: TRBV24-1
CDR3aa: CATSDTDAPGYTF

j_gene: TRBJ2-1
v_gene: TRBV6-4
CDR3aa: CASSEHGRQFF

j_gene: TRBJ1-1
v_gene: TRBV7-3
CDR3aa: CASRPKTDGMAFF

j_gene: TRBJ2-4
v_gene: TRBV7-9
CDR3aa: CASSPTGTQWENIQYF

j_gene: TRBJ1-2
v_gene: TRBV4-1
CDR3aa: CASSQLTSRPGYTF

j_gene: TRBJ1-1
v_gene: TRBV25-1
CDR3aa: CASSSRGQGGTEAFF

j_gene: TRBJ2-5
v_gene: TRBV4-3
CDR3aa: CASSQDGAGGETQYF

j_gene: TRBJ2-3
v_gene: TRBV4-1
CDR3aa: CASSQGNAGKGYTQYF

j_gene: TRBJ2-1
v_gene: TRBV6-5
CDR3aa: CASRPAGGSYNEQFF

j_gene: TRBJ1-2
v_gene: TRBV20-1
CDR3aa: CSVPGFNYGYTF

j_gene: TRBJ2-3
v_gene: TRBV3-1
CDR3aa: CASGSGGTDTQYF

j_gene: TRBJ2-7
v_gene: TRBV30
CDR3aa: CAWSVGAGYSYEQYF

j_gene: TRBJ2-3
v_gene: TRBV4-3
CDR3aa: CASSLGLAGGQTDTQYF